This TCR beta chain was observed in a study of shared clonotypes between healthy human individuals. The wider study: Each donor contributed plates that comprised three CD4 naive, three CD4 memory, two CD8 naive and one CD8 memory. Whole-study results and caveats: Investigators collected only blood, and repertoires in tissues likely differ.

With regard to this clone: Its antigen is unknown.

Using immunoSEQ multiplex PCR, the repertoire was profiled, and TCRdb retains in-frame clones only, with some absent. The table shows some 1,400,000 clones, with approximately 96% occurring only once. There are 11 residues in the CDR3. V dropped 6 bases and J dropped 6 bases, with 9 bases sitting between them. CDR1 is MDHEN, CDR2 SYDVKM, per germline. Healthy HIV-negative adults with no recent acute infections or vaccinations were recruited as donors. All donors were Caucasian adults living in Nashville, Tennessee. This clonotype was sampled from a man aged 30 to 45 in good health. V and J are TRBV28 and TRBJ2-7, with no clear D. Sequenced material: naive CD4+ T cells sorted from blood. Subset in this sample: CD45RA+ positively selected. As DNA, the CDR3 is TGTGCCAGCAGGGAGAGATTCGAGCAGTACTTC. Encoded protein: CASRERFEQYF.